The 9 T cell receptor beta chains below were found in one sample sequenced in a study of glioma-infiltrating T cells after dendritic cell vaccination. Time point of the sample: after dendritic cell vaccination, including at tumor progression/relapse. Clones were sequenced by immunoSEQ multiplex PCR, and TCRdb holds only the in-frame ones, with some missing. The sample has 85,000 or so clones, 85% seen once. Material: blood, obtained after dendritic cell vaccination. All receptors derive from a human donor with glioblastoma.

The chain joins TRBV28 to TRBJ2-7; 7 positions agree with TRBD1. The junction had 10 bases not matched to a gene; V was cut back by 3 bases and J by 2 bases. Germline V CDR1 and CDR2: MDHEN, SYDVKM. The CDR3 contains 16 residues. CDR3 DNA sequence: TGTGCCAGCAGTTTGGATGACAGGGCCCCTCCCTACGAGCAGTACTTC. Translation gives CASSLDDRAPPYEQYF.

The gene calls are TRBV11-2 and TRBJ2-7, with D possibly TRBD2 on 5 matching bases. With 0 bases removed from V and 1 base from J, the gap between germline ends came to 10 bases. In germline, CDR1 is SGHAT, CDR2 FQNNGV. The CDR3 runs to 15 residues. CDR3 nucleotide sequence: TGTGCCAGCAGCTTAGAATCTCGGGGATCCTACGAGCAGTACTTC. It translates to CASSLESRGSYEQYF.

The chain carries TRBV5-6 and TRBJ2-3; D is possibly TRBD2 (6 bases). Trimming shortened V by 1 base and J by 0 bases, and 9 bases separated the two germline ends. Germline-derived CDR1 and CDR2 are SGHDT and YYEEEE. The CDR3 has 15 amino acids. Here the CDR3 DNA reads TGTGCCAGCAGCTTGCCGGGACTTAGCACAGATACGCAGTATTTT. Translating gives CASSLPGLSTDTQYF.

The chain uses TRBV14 and TRBJ2-1; TRBD1 matches 7 bases. J was trimmed by 7 bases and V by 6 bases; bases with no gene match: 18. Per the germline V gene, CDR1 is SGHDN and CDR2 is FVKESK. CDR3 length: 17 residues. This chain's CDR3 is CASRAREETGSPNEQFF. CDR3 DNA sequence: TGTGCCAGCAGGGCAAGAGAGGAGACAGGGAGCCCTAATGAGCAGTTCTTC.

The rearrangement links TRBV7-2 to TRBJ2-7; 10 bases agree with TRBD2. The CDR3 runs to 15 residues. V was pared by 5 bases and J by 0 bases, with 4 bases of the junction left unmatched. Germline lookup yields CDR1 SGHTA and CDR2 FQGNSA. The CDR3: CASSPRTSGSYEQYF. For the CDR3, the DNA is TGTGCCAGCAGCCCTAGGACTAGCGGCTCCTACGAGCAGTACTTC. The entire variable domain, with the rest obtained from reference TRBV7-2 and TRBJ2-7, is as follows: GAGVSQSPSNKVTEKGKDVELRCDPISGHTALYWYRQSLGQGLEFLIYFQGNSAPDKSGLPSDRFSAERTGGSVSTLTIQRTQQEDSAVYLCASSPRTSGSYEQYFGPGTRLTVT.

This chain links TRBV27 with TRBJ1-1; D is undetermined. This CDR3 has 13 residues. In germline, CDR1 is MNHEY, CDR2 SMNVEV (reference sequence). The germline V and J ends were trimmed by 5 bases and 7 bases, with 14 bases remaining between them. This chain's CDR3 is CASSQYPRGEAFF. The CDR3 region has the DNA TGTGCCAGCAGTCAATACCCCCGGGGTGAAGCTTTCTTT.

This sequence joins TRBV18 and TRBJ2-1; 10 positions agree with TRBD1. With 4 bases clipped from V and 0 bases from J, the junction kept 3 bases outside the gene matches. This CDR3 contains 16 residues. CDR1 and CDR2 from the germline V gene are KGHSH and LQKENI. The CDR3, as DNA: TGTGCCAGCTCACGTCGACAGGGGGCCTCCTACAATGAGCAGTTCTTC. Translating gives CASSRRQGASYNEQFF.

J is TRBJ1-1 and V is TRBV11-2; 10 bases fit TRBD1. Germline CDR1 is SGHAT and CDR2 is FQNNGV. The length of the CDR3 is 16 residues. J lost 1 base, V lost 5 bases, and 7 bases had no gene match. CDR3 in amino acids: CASSRRTGGANTEAFF. In DNA, the CDR3 is TGTGCCAGCAGCCGTCGGACAGGGGGGGCGAACACTGAAGCTTTCTTT.

The V call is TRBV15, the J call TRBJ1-2; D perhaps matches TRBD1 (5 bases). This CDR3 region has 15 residues. Trimming removed 5 bases from V and 6 bases from J, with 19 bases in between. Looked up from germline, CDR1 is LNHNV and CDR2 is YYDKDF (reference sequence). The CDR3, as DNA: TGTGCCACCAGCTTCTTGTCTACAGGAATGAATGGCTACACCTTC. Protein sequence: CATSFLSTGMNGYTF.